The source of this T cell receptor beta chain is a study of glioma-infiltrating T cells. Study overall: Blood libraries targeted about 4- to 10-fold coverage of 850,000 to 1,000,000 T cells. Notes on the study in general: Tissue-blood divergence was below expectation in non-neoplastic patients, above in gliomas. Patients with low tissue-blood divergence carried a signature set of shared blood CDR3 motifs.

The iRepertoire nested amplicon-rescue multiplex PCR amplified TCR alpha and beta CDR3s from RNA. Input was about 100-450 ng of tissue mRNA or PBMC total RNA. TCRdb called the multiplex PCR reads again in MiXCR, with one record for every CDR3 protein. Here the sample spans 400,000 or so distinct CDR3 sequences, more than 35% being singletons. Trimming removed 3 bases from V and 1 base from J; junction bases left unmatched: 8. Germline-derived CDR1 and CDR2 are MGHDK and SYGVNS. This CDR3 is 17 amino acids long. In its sample, this clonotype was seen many times. Its antigen remains unknown. The sequencing input was glioma tissue, nonneoplastic brain tissue, or PBMCs (not recorded which). The clonotype comes from a human donor with low-grade glioma or glioblastoma, undergoing nonglioma brain surgery, or in good health (not recorded which). The V call is TRBV25-1, the J call TRBJ2-1, with 8 bases matching TRBD1. CDR3 sequence: CASSDLSGGKSYNEQFF. As DNA, the CDR3 is TGTGCCAGCAGTGACCTCTCAGGGGGCAAGTCCTACAATGAGCAGTTCTTC.